A selection of T cell receptor beta chains follows, all from one sample in a study of identifying expanded T cells in peripheral blood. Here immunoSEQ multiplex PCR was the method, and the copy in TCRdb shows in-frame clones only, minus some. Of over 90,000 clones in the sample, approximately 91% were seen once. The material sequenced was blood. Receptors originate from a person between 18 and 70 years old in good health. Both conserved end residues are part of each CDR3. The D gene is left open where the match is weak. Some rows mark clone size as missing; the rest say once, few, many or name a class of expanded clone.

>TRBV4-3|NA|NA|TRBJ2-6
CASSHQVSGANVLTF
TGCGCCAGCAGCCACCAGGTATCCGGGGCCAACGTCCTGACTTTC
>TRBV6-5|NA|once|TRBJ1-2
CASSYSVDKSGYTF
TGTGCCAGCAGTTACTCTGTCGACAAGAGTGGCTACACCTTC
>TRBV14|NA|once|TRBJ1-1
CASSQRGDYTEAFF
TGTGCCAGCAGCCAGCGAGGGGATTACACTGAAGCTTTCTTT
>TRBV30|NA|once|TRBJ1-4
CAWSQGAAPNEKLFF
TGTGCCTGGAGCCAAGGGGCGGCTCCTAATGAAAAACTGTTTTTT
>TRBV6-6|NA|NA|TRBJ1-1
CASGGAGEGTEAFF
TGTGCCAGCGGTGGAGCAGGGGAGGGCACTGAAGCTTTCTTT
>TRBV19|NA|NA|TRBJ2-5
CASKDSPQETQYF
TGTGCCAGTAAAGACAGTCCCCAAGAGACCCAGTACTTC
>TRBV6-4|TRBD2|NA|TRBJ2-3
CASSDSSGGADTQYF
TGTGCCAGCAGTGACTCTAGCGGGGGGGCAGATACGCAGTATTTT
>TRBV7-2|NA|NA|TRBJ1-5
CASSPGGYQPQHF
TGTGCCAGCAGCCCGGGGGGGTATCAGCCCCAGCATTTT
>TRBV9|NA|NA|TRBJ2-2
CASSVLLRDTGELFF
TGTGCCAGCAGCGTACTCCTGCGGGACACCGGGGAGCTGTTTTTT
>TRBV5-4|TRBD2|NA|TRBJ2-2
CASSLGLALNTGELFF
TGTGCCAGCAGCTTGGGACTAGCACTAAACACCGGGGAGCTGTTTTTT
>TRBV19|TRBD1|NA|TRBJ2-1
CASSILGGTGYNEQFF
TGTGCCAGTAGTATACTTGGCGGGACAGGGTACAATGAGCAGTTCTTC
>TRBV2|NA|NA|TRBJ1-4
CASTPGATNEKLFF
TGTGCCAGCACGCCGGGGGCAACTAATGAAAAACTGTTTTTT
>TRBV7-9|TRBD1|NA|TRBJ2-7
CASSLGGTVGEQYF
TGTGCCAGCAGCTTAGGGGGGACAGTAGGCGAGCAGTACTTC
>TRBV11-2|NA|NA|TRBJ2-1
CASKPLESSSYNEQFF
TGTGCCAGCAAGCCTCTTGAGTCAAGCTCCTACAATGAGCAGTTCTTC
>TRBV18|NA|NA|TRBJ1-5
CASSQTRDKHSNQPQHF
TGTGCCAGCTCACAGACCCGGGACAAGCATAGCAATCAGCCCCAGCATTTT
>TRBV7-8|NA|NA|TRBJ1-1
CASSSNTGNTEAFF
TGTGCCAGCAGCTCAAACACAGGGAACACTGAAGCTTTCTTT
>TRBV15|TRBD1|NA|TRBJ1-4
CATSRPDRGEKLFF
TGTGCCACCAGCAGACCCGACAGGGGCGAAAAACTGTTTTTT
>TRBV11-2|NA|NA|TRBJ2-7
CASSYGRGEQYF
TGTGCCAGCAGTTACGGACGCGGCGAGCAGTACTTC
>TRBV21-1|NA|NA|TRBJ2-1
CASSTRNEQFF
TGTGCCAGCAGCACCAGAAATGAGCAGTTCTTC
>TRBV27|NA|NA|TRBJ1-1
CASSPGARTEAFF
TGTGCCAGCAGCCCCGGGGCTAGAACTGAAGCTTTCTTT
>TRBV6-5|NA|NA|TRBJ1-1
CASTLGTRGEAFF
TGTGCCAGCACCCTAGGGACTCGGGGTGAAGCTTTCTTT
>TRBV30|NA|once|TRBJ2-2
CAWDLPGNTGELFF
TGTGCCTGGGATCTCCCCGGGAACACCGGGGAGCTGTTTTTT
>TRBV14|NA|NA|TRBJ1-2
CASSQGLFDYGYTF
TGTGCCAGCAGCCAAGGACTTTTCGACTATGGCTACACCTTC
>TRBV13|NA|few|TRBJ1-3
CASSLWAGTQYAGNTIYF
TGTGCCAGCAGCCTCTGGGCAGGGACGCAATACGCTGGAAACACCATATATTTT
>TRBV2|TRBD1|once|TRBJ2-1
CASSPRQGSTYNEQFF
TGTGCCAGCAGCCCGAGACAGGGCTCTACTTACAATGAGCAGTTCTTC
>TRBV7-3|TRBD2|NA|TRBJ2-7
CASSLSGRAPFYEQYF
TGTGCCAGCAGCTTAAGCGGGAGGGCCCCCTTCTACGAGCAGTACTTC
>TRBV19|NA|NA|TRBJ2-6
CASSFGTGRSGANVLTF
TGTGCCAGTAGTTTCGGGACGGGGAGGTCTGGGGCCAACGTCCTGACTTTC
>TRBV5-4|TRBD1|NA|TRBJ1-1
CASSLGQGMNTEAFF
TGTGCCAGCAGCCTCGGACAGGGCATGAACACTGAAGCTTTCTTT
>TRBV6-6|TRBD1|NA|TRBJ2-7
CASRVGQGASEQYF
TGTGCCAGCAGAGTAGGACAGGGGGCGTCCGAGCAGTACTTC
>TRBV7-2|NA|NA|TRBJ1-4
CASSLPGPVEKLFF
TGTGCCAGCAGCTTGCCGGGACCGGTCGAAAAACTGTTTTTT
>TRBV5-1|TRBD1|NA|TRBJ1-2
CASSLVAGGDQHGYTF
TGCGCCAGCAGCTTGGTCGCAGGGGGAGACCAACATGGCTACACCTTC
>TRBV5-6|TRBD1|NA|TRBJ1-1
CASSFGRGLWTEAFF
TGTGCCAGCAGCTTTGGCAGGGGGCTTTGGACTGAAGCTTTCTTT
>TRBV12-5|NA|NA|TRBJ1-3
CASGLFVDTIYF
TGTGCTAGTGGTTTGTTTGTAGACACCATATATTTT
>TRBV7-3|TRBD2|NA|TRBJ2-1
CASSLTSGRSSYNEQFF
TGTGCCAGCAGCTTAACAAGCGGGAGAAGCTCCTACAATGAGCAGTTCTTC
>TRBV5-1|TRBD1|NA|TRBJ2-1
CASSPGTAYNEQFF
TGCGCCAGCAGCCCCGGGACAGCTTACAATGAGCAGTTCTTC
>TRBV9|NA|NA|TRBJ2-6
CASSGSPDSGANVLTF
TGTGCCAGCAGCGGGTCCCCCGACTCTGGGGCCAACGTCCTGACTTTC
>TRBV19|TRBD1|NA|TRBJ1-2
CASSMGQGDNYGYTF
TGTGCCAGTAGTATGGGACAGGGAGATAACTATGGCTACACCTTC
>TRBV19|NA|NA|TRBJ1-5
CASSAGQGQPQHF
TGTGCCAGTAGTGCCGGTCAGGGTCAGCCCCAGCATTTT
>TRBV19|NA|NA|TRBJ2-1
CASWGFNEQFF
TGTGCCAGTTGGGGCTTCAATGAGCAGTTCTTC
>TRBV11-3|NA|NA|TRBJ1-5
CASRLPLGLGFHLTTQPQHF
TGTGCCAGCCGCCTCCCCCTCGGTCTGGGGTTCCACCTAACAACTCAGCCCCAGCATTTT
>TRBV7-9|TRBD1|NA|TRBJ1-5
CASSSYGQGKSNQPQHF
TGTGCCAGCAGCTCCTACGGACAGGGCAAGAGCAATCAGCCCCAGCATTTT